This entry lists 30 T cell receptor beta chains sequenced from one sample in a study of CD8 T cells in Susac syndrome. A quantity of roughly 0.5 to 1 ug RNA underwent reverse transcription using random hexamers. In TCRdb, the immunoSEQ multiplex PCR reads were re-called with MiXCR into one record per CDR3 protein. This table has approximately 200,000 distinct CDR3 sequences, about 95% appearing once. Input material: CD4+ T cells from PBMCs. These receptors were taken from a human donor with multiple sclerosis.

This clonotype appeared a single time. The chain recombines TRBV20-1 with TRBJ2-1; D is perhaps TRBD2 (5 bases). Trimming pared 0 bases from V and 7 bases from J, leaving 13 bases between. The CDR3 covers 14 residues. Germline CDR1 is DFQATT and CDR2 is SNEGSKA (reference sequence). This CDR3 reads CSAREQPGGNEQFF. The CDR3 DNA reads TGCAGTGCTAGAGAACAACCCGGCGGGAATGAGCAGTTCTTC.

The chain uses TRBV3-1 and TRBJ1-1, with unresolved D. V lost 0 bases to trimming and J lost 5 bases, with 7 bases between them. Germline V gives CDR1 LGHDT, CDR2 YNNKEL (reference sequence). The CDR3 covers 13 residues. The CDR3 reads CASSQDSRTEAFF. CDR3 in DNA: TGTGCCAGCAGCCAAGATAGCAGGACTGAAGCTTTCTTT.

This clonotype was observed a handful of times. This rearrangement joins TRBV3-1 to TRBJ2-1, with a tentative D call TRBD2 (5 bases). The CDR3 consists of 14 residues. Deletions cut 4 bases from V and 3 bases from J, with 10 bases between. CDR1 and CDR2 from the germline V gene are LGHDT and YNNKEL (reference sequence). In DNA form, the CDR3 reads TGTGCCAGCAGCCTAAGCGGAGACTACAATGAGCAGTTCTTC. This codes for CASSLSGDYNEQFF.

The CDR3 reads CASSPNSFGTEAFF. As DNA, the CDR3 is TGTGCCAGCAGCCCCAACTCTTTTGGCACTGAAGCTTTCTTT. This chain uses TRBV7-8 with TRBJ1-1, with D hard to call. The CDR3 has 14 residues. Germline V gene sequence: CDR1 SGHVS, CDR2 FQNEAQ. The germline V and J ends were trimmed by 5 bases and 4 bases, with 14 bases remaining between them.

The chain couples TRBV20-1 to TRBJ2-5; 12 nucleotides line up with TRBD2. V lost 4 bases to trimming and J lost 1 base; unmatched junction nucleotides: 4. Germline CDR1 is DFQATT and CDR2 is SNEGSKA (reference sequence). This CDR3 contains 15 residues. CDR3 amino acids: CSAKGLAGIQETQYF. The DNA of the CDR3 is TGCAGTGCTAAAGGACTAGCGGGGATCCAAGAGACCCAGTACTTC.

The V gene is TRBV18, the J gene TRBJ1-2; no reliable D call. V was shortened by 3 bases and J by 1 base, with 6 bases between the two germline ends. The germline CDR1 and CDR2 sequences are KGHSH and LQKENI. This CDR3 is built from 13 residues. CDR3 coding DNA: TGTGCCAGCTCACCGGCCAGTAACTATGGCTACACCTTC. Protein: CASSPASNYGYTF. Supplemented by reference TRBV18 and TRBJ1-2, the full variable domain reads NAGVMQNPRHLVRRRGQEARLRCSPMKGHSHVYWYRQLPEEGLKFMVYLQKENIIDESGMPKERFSAEFPKEGPSILRIQQVVRGDSAAYFCASSPASNYGYTFGSGTRLTVV.

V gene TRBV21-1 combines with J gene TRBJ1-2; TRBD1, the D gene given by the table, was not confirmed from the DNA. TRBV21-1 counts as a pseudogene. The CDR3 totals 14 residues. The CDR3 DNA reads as TGTGCCAGCAGCACCCAGGACGGTAACTATGGCTACACCTTC. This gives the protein CASSTQDGNYGYTF.

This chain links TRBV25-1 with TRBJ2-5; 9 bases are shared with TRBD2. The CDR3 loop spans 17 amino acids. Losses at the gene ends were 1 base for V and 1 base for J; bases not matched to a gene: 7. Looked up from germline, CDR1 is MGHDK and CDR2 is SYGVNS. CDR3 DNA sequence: TGTGCCAGCAGTGAATCTCCGGGGCGGGGGGGCCAAGAGACCCAGTACTTC. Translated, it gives CASSESPGRGGQETQYF.

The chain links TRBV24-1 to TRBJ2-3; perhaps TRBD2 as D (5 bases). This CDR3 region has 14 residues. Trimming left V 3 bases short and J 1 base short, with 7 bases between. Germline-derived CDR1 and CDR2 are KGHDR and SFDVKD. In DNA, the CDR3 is TGTGCCACCAGTGATGACGGGGGCACAGATACGCAGTATTTT. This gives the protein CATSDDGGTDTQYF.

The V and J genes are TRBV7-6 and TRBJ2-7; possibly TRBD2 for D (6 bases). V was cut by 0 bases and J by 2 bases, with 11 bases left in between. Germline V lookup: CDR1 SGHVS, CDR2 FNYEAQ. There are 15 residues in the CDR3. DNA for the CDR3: TGTGCCAGCAGCTTAGCGGCGGGGCAAACCTACGAGCAGTACTTC. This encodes CASSLAAGQTYEQYF.

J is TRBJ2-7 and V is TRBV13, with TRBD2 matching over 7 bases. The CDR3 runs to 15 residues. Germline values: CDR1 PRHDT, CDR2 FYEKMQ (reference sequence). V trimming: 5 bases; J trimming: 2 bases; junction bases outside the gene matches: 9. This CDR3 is CASSPWGGTAYEQYF. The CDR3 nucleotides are TGTGCCAGCAGCCCGTGGGGGGGGACGGCCTACGAGCAGTACTTC.

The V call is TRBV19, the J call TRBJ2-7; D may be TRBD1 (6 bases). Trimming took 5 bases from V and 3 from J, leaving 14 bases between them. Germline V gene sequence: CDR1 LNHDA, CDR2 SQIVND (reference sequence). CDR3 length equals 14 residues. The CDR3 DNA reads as TGTGCCAGTAGTGACCCGGGACACATCTACGAGCAGTACTTC. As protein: CASSDPGHIYEQYF.

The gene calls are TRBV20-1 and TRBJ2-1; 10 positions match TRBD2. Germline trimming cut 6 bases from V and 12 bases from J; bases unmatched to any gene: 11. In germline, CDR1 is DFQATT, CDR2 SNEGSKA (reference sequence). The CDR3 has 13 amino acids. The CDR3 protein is CSAPLAGPYRQFF. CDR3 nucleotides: TGCAGTGCCCCACTAGCGGGGCCCTATCGGCAGTTCTTC.

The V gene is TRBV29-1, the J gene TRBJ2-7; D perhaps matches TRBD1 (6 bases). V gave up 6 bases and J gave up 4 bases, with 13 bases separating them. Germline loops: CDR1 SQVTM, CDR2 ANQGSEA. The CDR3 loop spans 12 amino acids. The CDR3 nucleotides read TGCAGCGTCATCACAGGGACGTACGAGCAGTACTTC. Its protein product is CSVITGTYEQYF.

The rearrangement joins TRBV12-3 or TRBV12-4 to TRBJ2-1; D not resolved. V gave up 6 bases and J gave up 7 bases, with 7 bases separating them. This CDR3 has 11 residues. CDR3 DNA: TGTGCCAGCAGCTTGCAAAATGAGCAGTTCTTC. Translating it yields CASSLQNEQFF.

The CDR3 protein is CARVYEQYF. The CDR3 DNA sequence: TGTGCCAGGGTTTACGAGCAGTACTTC. The chain combines TRBV7-9 with TRBJ2-7; no reliable D call. The CDR3 length is 9 residues. CDR1 is SEHNR and CDR2 is FQNEAQ in the germline V gene (reference sequence). The V and J ends lost 9 bases and 4 bases respectively, with 4 bases between them. The full variable domain, with the rest looked up from reference TRBV7-9 and TRBJ2-7, is DTGVSQNPRHKITKRGQNVTFRCDPISEHNRLYWYRQTLGQGPEFLTYFQNEAQLEKSRLLSDRFSAERPKGSFSTLEIQRTEQGDSAMYLCARVYEQYFGPGTRLTVT.

CDR3 in DNA: TGTGCCAGCAGCGTAGCTGGCCAGCCCTACGAGCAGTACTTC. It is translated as CASSVAGQPYEQYF. The chain recombines TRBV9 with TRBJ2-7; unclear D gene. The CDR3 runs to 14 residues. From germline, CDR1 is SGDLS and CDR2 YYNGEE. The germline V and J ends were trimmed by 0 bases and 2 bases, with 9 bases remaining between them. Full variable domain (remainder filled in from reference TRBV9 and TRBJ2-7): DSGVTQTPKHLITATGQRVTLRCSPRSGDLSVYWYQQSLDQGLQFLIQYYNGEERAKGNILERFSAQQFPDLHSELNLSSLELGDSALYFCASSVAGQPYEQYFGPGTRLTVT.

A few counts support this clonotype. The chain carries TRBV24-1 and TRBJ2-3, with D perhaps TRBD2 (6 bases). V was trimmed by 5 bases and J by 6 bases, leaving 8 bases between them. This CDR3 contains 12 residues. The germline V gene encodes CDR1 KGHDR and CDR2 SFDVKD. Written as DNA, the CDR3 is TGTGCCACCAGTGCCCGGGGGGATACGCAGTATTTT. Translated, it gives CATSARGDTQYF.

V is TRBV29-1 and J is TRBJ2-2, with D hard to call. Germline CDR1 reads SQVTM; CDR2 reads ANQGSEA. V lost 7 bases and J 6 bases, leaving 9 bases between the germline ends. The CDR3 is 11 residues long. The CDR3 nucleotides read TGCAGCGGTGGTTGGTCCGGGGAGCTGTTTTTT. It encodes CSGGWSGELFF.

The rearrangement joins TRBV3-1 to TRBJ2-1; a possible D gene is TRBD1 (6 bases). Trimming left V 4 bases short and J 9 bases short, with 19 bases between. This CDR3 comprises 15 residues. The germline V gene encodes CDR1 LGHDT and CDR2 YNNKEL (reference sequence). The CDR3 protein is CASSPLLDPGAEQFF. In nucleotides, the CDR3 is TGTGCCAGCAGCCCCTTGCTCGACCCAGGGGCTGAGCAGTTCTTC.

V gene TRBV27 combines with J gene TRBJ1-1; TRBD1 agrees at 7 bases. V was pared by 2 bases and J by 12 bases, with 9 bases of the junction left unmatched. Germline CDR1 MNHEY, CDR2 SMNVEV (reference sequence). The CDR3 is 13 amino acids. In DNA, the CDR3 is TGTGCCAGCAGTTTACGCTTCCGGGACAGAACTTTCTTT. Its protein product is CASSLRFRDRTFF.

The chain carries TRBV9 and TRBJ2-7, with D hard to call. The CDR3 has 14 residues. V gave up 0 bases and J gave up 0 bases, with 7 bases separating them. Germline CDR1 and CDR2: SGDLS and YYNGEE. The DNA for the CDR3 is TGTGCCAGCAGCGTAGATCACAGCTCCTACGAGCAGTACTTC. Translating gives CASSVDHSSYEQYF.

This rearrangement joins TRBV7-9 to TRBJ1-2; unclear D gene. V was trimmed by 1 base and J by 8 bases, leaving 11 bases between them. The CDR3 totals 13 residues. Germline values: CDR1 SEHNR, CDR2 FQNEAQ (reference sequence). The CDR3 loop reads CASSLEGLGGYTF. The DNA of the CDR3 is TGTGCCAGCAGCTTAGAAGGCCTAGGGGGCTACACCTTC.

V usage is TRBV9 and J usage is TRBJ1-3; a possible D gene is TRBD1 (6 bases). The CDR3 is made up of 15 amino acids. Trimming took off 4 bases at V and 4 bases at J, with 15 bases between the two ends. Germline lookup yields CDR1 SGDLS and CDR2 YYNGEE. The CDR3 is CASSPYRTAGNTIYF. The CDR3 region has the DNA TGTGCCAGCAGCCCCTACCGGACAGCCGGAAACACCATATATTTT.

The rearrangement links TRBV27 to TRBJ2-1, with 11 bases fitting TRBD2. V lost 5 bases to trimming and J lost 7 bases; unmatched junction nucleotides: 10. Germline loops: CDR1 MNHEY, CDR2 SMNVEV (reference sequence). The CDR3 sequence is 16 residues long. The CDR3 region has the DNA TGTGCCAGCAGTCGTAAACTAGCGGGAGTTGGTAATGAGCAGTTCTTC. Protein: CASSRKLAGVGNEQFF.

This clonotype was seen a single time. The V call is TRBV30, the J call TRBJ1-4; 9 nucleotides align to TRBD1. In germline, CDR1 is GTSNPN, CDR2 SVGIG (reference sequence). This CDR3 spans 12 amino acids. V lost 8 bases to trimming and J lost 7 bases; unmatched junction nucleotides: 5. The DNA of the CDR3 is TGTGCCGGGCGACAGGGGGTTGAAAAACTGTTTTTT. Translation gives CAGRQGVEKLFF. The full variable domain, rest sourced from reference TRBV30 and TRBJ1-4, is SQTIHQWPATLVQPVGSPLSLECTVEGTSNPNLYWYRQAAGRGLQLLFYSVGIGQISSEVPQNLSASRPQDRQFILSSKKLLLSDSGFYLCAGRQGVEKLFFGSGTQLSVL.

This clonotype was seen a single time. The CDR3 region has the DNA TGCAGCGTTGTAGACAGGGGGAGGGGCGAGCAGTACTTC. It is translated as CSVVDRGRGEQYF. The V gene is TRBV29-1, the J gene TRBJ2-7, with 9 positions matching TRBD1. CDR3 size: 13 residues. CDR1 is SQVTM, CDR2 ANQGSEA, per germline. With V trimmed by 4 bases and J by 6 bases, 7 bases remained unmatched.

The CDR3 region has the DNA TGTGCCAGCAGGCATGGACAGGGTAACACCGGGGAGCTGTTTTTT. This sequence encodes CASRHGQGNTGELFF. This chain connects TRBV7-3 to TRBJ2-2; 8 bases align to TRBD1. The CDR3 consists of 15 residues. CDR1 and CDR2 from the germline V gene are SGHTA and FQGTGA. V lost 6 bases, J lost 2 bases, and 5 bases stayed unmatched.

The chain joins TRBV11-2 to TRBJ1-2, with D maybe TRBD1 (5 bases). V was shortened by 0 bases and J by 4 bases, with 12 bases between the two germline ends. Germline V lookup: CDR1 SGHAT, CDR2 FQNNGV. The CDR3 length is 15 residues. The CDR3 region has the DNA TGTGCCAGCAGCTTAGAAGTCTGGGGGATCTATGGCTACACCTTC. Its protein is CASSLEVWGIYGYTF.

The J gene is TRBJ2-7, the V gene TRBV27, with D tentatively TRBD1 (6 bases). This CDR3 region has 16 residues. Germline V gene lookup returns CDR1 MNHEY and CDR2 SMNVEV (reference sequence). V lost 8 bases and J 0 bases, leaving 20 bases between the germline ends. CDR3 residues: CASASGLGQVSYEQYF. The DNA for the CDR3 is TGTGCCAGCGCATCCGGGCTGGGACAAGTCTCCTACGAGCAGTACTTC.